This T cell receptor beta chain was obtained from a study of blood T cell repertoires in COVID-19. Study-wide background: COVID-19 samples from acute and convalescent phases originated in the United States, Italy and Spain. T cells, B-cell-depleted T cells, or PBMCs provided the cDNA or gDNA that served as material.

Authors' data handling: Amplification from reference gene primers served as the basis for estimated nucleated cell counts. The table came from immunoSEQ multiplex PCR; TCRdb's copy has only in-frame clones and leaves some out. V and J calls and clone size follow that table, whereas D and trimming were derived from the DNA. Here the sample spans under 55,000 clones, around three quarters being singletons. This clonotype originated in a man between 65 and 79 years old with acute or convalescent COVID-19. The sequencing sample was made of peripheral blood.

CDR3 in DNA: TGCGCCAGCAGCGACGGGACTAGCGGCACAGATACGCAGTATTTT. Translation gives CASSDGTSGTDTQYF. This chain uses TRBV5-1 with TRBJ2-3; 10 bases align to TRBD2. This CDR3 comprises 15 residues. Germline V gene data show CDR1 as SGHRS and CDR2 as YFSETQ. V lost 4 bases to trimming and J lost 1 base; unmatched junction nucleotides: 3. Variable domain in full (rest from reference TRBV5-1 and TRBJ2-3): KAGVTQTPRYLIKTRGQQVTLSCSPISGHRSVSWYQQTPGQGLQFLFEYFSETQRNKGNFPGRFSGRQFSNSRSEMNVSTLELGDSALYLCASSDGTSGTDTQYFGPGTRLTVL.